The present entry profiles one T cell receptor (beta chain) with its context. The data stem from a study of blood T cell repertoires in COVID-19. Study-level information: COVID-19 samples from acute and convalescent phases originated in the United States, Italy and Spain. Sample material is recorded as cDNA or gDNA derived from T cells, B-cell-depleted T cells, or PBMCs.

Trimming stripped 10 bases from V and 2 bases from J, with 15 bases between. Germline CDR1 reads MDHEN; CDR2 reads SYDVKM. This CDR3 comprises 15 residues. Assay: immunoSEQ multiplex PCR; the TCRdb copy retains only in-frame clones and omits some. The data contain 150,000 to 200,000 clones, over 70% of them singletons. Individuals drawn from about 26 US areas were roughly 18 to 95 years old. Cohorts were based on clinical histories the participants reported. Specimen: PBMCs or T cells enriched from blood (not recorded which). The genes are TRBV28 and TRBJ2-6; D ambiguous. The sequence derives from a woman aged 45-65 years in a cohort exposed to, infected with or recovered from COVID-19 (not recorded which). The CDR3, as DNA: TGTGCCACCGGAGCCCCATTTGCTGGGGCCAACGTCCTGACTTTC. Amino acids: CATGAPFAGANVLTF.